This T cell receptor beta chain was identified in a study of tumor-infiltrating lymphocytes in primary liver carcinoma. Turning to the study itself: Staging placed the tumors at T1-T3 N0M0, and they measured about 4.2 to 10 cm across.

Unsorted bulk tissue (about 19-33 mg) underwent RNA and DNA co-extraction. Chronic HBV infection was present, with no prior treatment. Tumor samples uniformly had over 85% viable tumor cells. Study results and limitations: Pairs of tumor regions overlapped more than tumor-adjacent and tumor-blood pairs did.

Of note for this clonotype: The antigen remains unidentified. The germline gene is not matched at one end of the junction; a read error may be the cause.

Constant-region priming of roughly 490 ng total RNA yielded TCR beta cDNA. Library construction for TCR beta comprised three nested multiplex PCR rounds performed with slightly modified ARM-PCR. Investigators reported that the first two PCR rounds, at roughly 10 cycles each, used TRBV1-TRBV30 forward primers with a C-beta reverse primer. TCRdb independently ran MiXCR on the multiplex PCR reads; one entry per CDR3 protein. Here the sample spans approximately 120,000 distinct CDR3 sequences, 64% being singletons. Germline values: CDR1 MNHEY, CDR2 SVGEGT. The CDR3 loop spans 17 amino acids. This TCR came from a woman aged 55-70 years with primary liver carcinoma and hepatitis B virus infection. The sample was liver tumor tissue from sampling region 3. Subset defined: tumor region T3, left-lateral pole. The chain couples TRBV6-2 or TRBV6-3 to TRBJ2-5; D possibly corresponds to TRBD2 (5 bases). The CDR3 spells CTSSYSPRSGRRETRYF. CDR3 bases: TGTACCAGCAGTTACTCCCCAAGAAGTGGGAGAAGAGAGACCCGGTACTTC.